The T cell receptor (beta chain) under discussion was sequenced for a study of blood T cell repertoires in COVID-19. Each participant's cohort was designated according to participant-reported clinical history. Germline CDR1 is LNHNV and CDR2 is YYDKDF (reference sequence). The CDR3 is 17 amino acids. The V segment lost 4 bases and the J segment 2 bases; nucleotides outside the gene matches: 9. Under the authors' procedure: The assay estimated nucleated cells by amplifying reference gene primers. Generated by immunoSEQ multiplex PCR, the TCRdb table keeps only in-frame clones and is missing some. For V, J and clone size, that table is used; D and trimming come from the DNA. The sample lists approximately 250,000 clones; 88% were seen once.

The clonotype originates from a young woman who had recovered from COVID-19. The material sequenced was PBMCs or T cells enriched from blood (not recorded which). The chain joins TRBV15 to TRBJ1-5; 9 bases match TRBD1. Here the CDR3 reads CATSTRTGAFRNQPQHF. The DNA for the CDR3 is TGTGCCACCAGCACTCGGACAGGGGCCTTCCGCAATCAGCCCCAGCATTTT.